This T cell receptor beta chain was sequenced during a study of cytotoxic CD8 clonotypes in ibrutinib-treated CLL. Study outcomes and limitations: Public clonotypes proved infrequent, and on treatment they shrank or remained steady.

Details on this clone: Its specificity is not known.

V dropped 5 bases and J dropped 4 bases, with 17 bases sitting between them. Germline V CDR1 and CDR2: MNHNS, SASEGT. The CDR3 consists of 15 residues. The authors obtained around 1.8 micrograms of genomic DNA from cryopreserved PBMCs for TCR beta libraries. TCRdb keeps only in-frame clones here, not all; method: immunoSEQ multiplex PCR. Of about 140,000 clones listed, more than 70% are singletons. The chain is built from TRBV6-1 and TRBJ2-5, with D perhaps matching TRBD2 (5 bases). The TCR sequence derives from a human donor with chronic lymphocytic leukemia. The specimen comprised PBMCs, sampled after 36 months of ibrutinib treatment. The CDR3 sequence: CASSQARADPETQYF. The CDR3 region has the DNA TGTGCCAGCAGTCAGGCGAGGGCAGATCCAGAGACCCAGTACTTC.